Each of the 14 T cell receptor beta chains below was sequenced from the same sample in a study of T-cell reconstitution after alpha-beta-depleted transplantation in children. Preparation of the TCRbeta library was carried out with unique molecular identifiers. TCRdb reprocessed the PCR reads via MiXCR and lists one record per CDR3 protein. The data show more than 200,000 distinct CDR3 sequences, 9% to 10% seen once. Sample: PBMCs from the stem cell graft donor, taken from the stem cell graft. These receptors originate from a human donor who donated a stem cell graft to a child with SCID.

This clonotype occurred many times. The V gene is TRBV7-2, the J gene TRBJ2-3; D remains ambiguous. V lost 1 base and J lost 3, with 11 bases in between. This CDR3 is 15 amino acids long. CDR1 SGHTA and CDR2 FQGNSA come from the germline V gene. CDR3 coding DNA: TGTGCCAGCAGCTTAGGGTTGGCTTCTACAGATACGCAGTATTTT. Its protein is CASSLGLASTDTQYF.

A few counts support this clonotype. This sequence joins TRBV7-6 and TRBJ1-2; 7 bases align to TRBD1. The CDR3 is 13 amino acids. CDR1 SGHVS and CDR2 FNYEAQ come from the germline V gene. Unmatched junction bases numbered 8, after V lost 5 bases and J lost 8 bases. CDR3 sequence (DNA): TGTGCCAGCAGCCGCGACAGGGCGGACGGCTACACCTTC. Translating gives CASSRDRADGYTF.

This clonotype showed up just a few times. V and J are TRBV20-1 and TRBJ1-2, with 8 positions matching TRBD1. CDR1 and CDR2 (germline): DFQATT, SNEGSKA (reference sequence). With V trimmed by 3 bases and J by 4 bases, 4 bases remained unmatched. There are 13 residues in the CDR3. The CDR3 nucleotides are TGCAGTGCTAGGGACAGGGAACCCTATGGCTACACCTTC. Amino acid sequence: CSARDREPYGYTF.

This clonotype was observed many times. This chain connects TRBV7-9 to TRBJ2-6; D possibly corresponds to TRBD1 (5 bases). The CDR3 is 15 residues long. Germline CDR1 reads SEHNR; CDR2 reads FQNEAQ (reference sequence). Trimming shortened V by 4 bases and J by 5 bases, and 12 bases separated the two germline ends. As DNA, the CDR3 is TGTGCCAGCAGCTCAGACAGTTTGAGGGCCAACGTCCTGACTTTC. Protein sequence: CASSSDSLRANVLTF.

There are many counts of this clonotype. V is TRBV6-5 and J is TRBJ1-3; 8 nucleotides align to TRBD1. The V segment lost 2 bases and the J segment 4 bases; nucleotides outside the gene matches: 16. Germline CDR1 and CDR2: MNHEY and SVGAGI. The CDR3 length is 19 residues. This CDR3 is CASSYQKHNSQGAGNTIYF. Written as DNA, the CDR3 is TGTGCCAGCAGTTACCAAAAACACAACAGCCAGGGGGCCGGAAACACCATATATTTT.

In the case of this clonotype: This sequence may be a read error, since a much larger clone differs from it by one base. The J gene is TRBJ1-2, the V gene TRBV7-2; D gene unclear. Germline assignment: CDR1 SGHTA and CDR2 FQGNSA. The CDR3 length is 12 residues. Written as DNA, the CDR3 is TGTGTCAGCAGCTTGTTAAACTATGGCTACACCTTC. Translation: CVSSLLNYGYTF.

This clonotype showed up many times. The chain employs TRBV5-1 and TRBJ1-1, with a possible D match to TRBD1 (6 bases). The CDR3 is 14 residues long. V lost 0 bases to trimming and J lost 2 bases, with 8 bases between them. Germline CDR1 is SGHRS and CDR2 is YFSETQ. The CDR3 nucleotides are TGCGCCAGCAGCTTGGAGGACAGCAACACTGAAGCTTTCTTT. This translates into CASSLEDSNTEAFF.

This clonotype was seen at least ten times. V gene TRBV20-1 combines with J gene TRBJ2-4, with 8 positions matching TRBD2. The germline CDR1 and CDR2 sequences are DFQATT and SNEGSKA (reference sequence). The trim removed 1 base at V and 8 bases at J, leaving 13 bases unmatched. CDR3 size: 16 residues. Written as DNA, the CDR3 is TGCAGTGCTAGAGGGTCCGGGGGGGCAGGGTTTGACATTCAGTACTTC. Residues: CSARGSGGAGFDIQYF.

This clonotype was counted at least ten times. CDR3 in DNA: TGTGCCAGCAGCTTTCCCGGACAGGGTCGATCGTTCGAGCAGTACTTC. This translates into CASSFPGQGRSFEQYF. The chain is built from TRBV12-3 or TRBV12-4 and TRBJ2-7; 8 nucleotides match TRBD1. This CDR3 contains 16 residues. V shed 6 bases, J shed 6 bases, and the junction held 16 bases outside the gene matches.

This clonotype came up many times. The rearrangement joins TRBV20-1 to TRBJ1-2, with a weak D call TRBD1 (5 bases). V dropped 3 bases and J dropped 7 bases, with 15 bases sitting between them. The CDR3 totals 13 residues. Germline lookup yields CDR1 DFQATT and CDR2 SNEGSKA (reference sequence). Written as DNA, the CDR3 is TGCAGTGCTAGTGGAGAGGACGGGGGTGGCTACACCTTC. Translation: CSASGEDGGGYTF.

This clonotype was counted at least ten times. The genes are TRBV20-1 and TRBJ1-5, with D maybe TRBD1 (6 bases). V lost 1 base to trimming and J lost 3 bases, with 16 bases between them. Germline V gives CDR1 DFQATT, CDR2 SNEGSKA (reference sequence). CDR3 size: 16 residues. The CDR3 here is CSARGSRGGTNQPQHF. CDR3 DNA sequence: TGCAGTGCTAGAGGATCGCGTGGGGGCACCAATCAGCCCCAGCATTTT.

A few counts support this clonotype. In DNA, the CDR3 is TGTGCCAGCAGCGTGAGAGATATCACAGATACGCAGTATTTT. Encoded protein: CASSVRDITDTQYF. The chain combines TRBV9 with TRBJ2-3, with D unresolved. Germline CDR1 SGDLS, CDR2 YYNGEE. The V gene lost 2 bases and the J gene lost 2 bases, with 9 bases spanning the gap. CDR3 size: 14 residues.

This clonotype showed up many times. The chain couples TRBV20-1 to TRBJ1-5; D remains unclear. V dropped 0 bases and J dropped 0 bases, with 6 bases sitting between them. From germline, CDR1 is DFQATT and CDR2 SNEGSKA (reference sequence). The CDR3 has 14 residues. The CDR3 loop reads CSARDISSNQPQHF. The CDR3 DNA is TGCAGTGCTAGAGATATCAGTAGCAATCAGCCCCAGCATTTT.

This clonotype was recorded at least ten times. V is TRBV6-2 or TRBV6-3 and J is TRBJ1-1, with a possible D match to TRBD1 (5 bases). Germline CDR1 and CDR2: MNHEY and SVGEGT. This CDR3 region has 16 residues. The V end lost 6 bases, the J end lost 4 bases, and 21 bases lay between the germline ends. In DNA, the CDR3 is TGTGCCAGCAGGAACCAACCTCAGGGCTCTGGCACTGAAGCTTTCTTT. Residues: CASRNQPQGSGTEAFF.